The source of this T cell receptor (beta chain) is a study of cytomegalovirus exposure and HLA in healthy donors. The CDR3 runs 15 residues. J gave up 0 bases and V 5 bases, and 6 bases lay outside the gene matches. Per the germline V gene, CDR1 is LNHDA and CDR2 is SQIVND (reference sequence). PCR employed 60 Vbeta and 13 Jbeta primers. TCRdb's table, derived via immunoSEQ multiplex PCR, lists solely in-frame clones and lacks some. The repertoire consists of 140,000 or so clones, with approximately 72% occurring once and the leading ten covering 6.5%. The V and J genes are TRBV19 and TRBJ1-1, with TRBD1 matching 7 bases. The receptor comes from a woman in her sixties in good health and CMV-seronegative. Sequenced input: PBMCs. The CDR3 coding sequence is TGTGCCAGTAGTTTTCCGGGACAGCTGAACACTGAAGCTTTCTTT. Protein sequence: CASSFPGQLNTEAFF.